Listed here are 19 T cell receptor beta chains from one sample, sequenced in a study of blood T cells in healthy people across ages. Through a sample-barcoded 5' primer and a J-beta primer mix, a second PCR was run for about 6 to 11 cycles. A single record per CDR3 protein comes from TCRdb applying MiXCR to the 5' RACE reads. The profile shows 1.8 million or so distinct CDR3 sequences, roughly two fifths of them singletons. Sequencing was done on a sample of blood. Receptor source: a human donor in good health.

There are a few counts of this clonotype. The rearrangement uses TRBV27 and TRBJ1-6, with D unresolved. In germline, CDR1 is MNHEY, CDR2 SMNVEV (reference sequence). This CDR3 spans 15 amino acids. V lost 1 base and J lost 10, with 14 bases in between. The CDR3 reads CASSLFDTRNSPLHF. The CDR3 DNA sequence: TGTGCCAGCAGTTTATTCGACACACGCAACTCACCCCTCCACTTT.

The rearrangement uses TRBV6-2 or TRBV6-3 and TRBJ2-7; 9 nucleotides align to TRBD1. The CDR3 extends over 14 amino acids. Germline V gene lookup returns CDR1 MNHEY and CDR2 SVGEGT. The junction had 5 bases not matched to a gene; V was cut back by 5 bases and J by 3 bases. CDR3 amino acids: CASSGTGTHYEQYF. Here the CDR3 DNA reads TGTGCCAGCAGTGGGACAGGGACCCACTACGAGCAGTACTTC.

The DNA for the CDR3 is TGTGCCAGCAGCTTCGCCTCGTTTTTTGAAAACACCATATATTTT. Translation gives CASSFASFFENTIYF. The chain uses TRBV7-2 and TRBJ1-3; D is unclear. The CDR3 runs to 15 residues. V dropped 3 bases and J dropped 6 bases, with 15 bases sitting between them. The germline V gene encodes CDR1 SGHTA and CDR2 FQGNSA.

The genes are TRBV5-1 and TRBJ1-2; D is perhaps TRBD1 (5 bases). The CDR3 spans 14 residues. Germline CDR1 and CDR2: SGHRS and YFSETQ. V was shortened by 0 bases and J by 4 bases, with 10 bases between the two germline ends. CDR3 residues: CASSLVPGRYGYTF. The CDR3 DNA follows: TGCGCCAGCAGCTTGGTTCCGGGGCGCTATGGCTACACCTTC. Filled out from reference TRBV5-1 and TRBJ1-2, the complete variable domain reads KAGVTQTPRYLIKTRGQQVTLSCSPISGHRSVSWYQQTPGQGLQFLFEYFSETQRNKGNFPGRFSGRQFSNSRSEMNVSTLELGDSALYLCASSLVPGRYGYTFGSGTRLTVV.

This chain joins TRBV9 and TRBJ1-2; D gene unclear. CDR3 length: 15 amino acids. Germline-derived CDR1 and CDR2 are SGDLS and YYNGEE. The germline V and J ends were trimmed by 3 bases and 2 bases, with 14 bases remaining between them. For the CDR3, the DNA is TGTGCCAGCAGCGCCCAGGCGCGAGACAACTATGGCTACACCTTC. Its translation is CASSAQARDNYGYTF. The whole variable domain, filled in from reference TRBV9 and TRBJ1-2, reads DSGVTQTPKHLITATGQRVTLRCSPRSGDLSVYWYQQSLDQGLQFLIQYYNGEERAKGNILERFSAQQFPDLHSELNLSSLELGDSALYFCASSAQARDNYGYTFGSGTRLTVV.

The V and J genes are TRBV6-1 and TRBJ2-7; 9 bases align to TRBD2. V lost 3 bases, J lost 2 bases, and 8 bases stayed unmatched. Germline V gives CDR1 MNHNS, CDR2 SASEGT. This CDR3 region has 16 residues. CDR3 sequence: CASSDRRLAEPYEQYF. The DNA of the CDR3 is TGTGCCAGCAGTGACAGGAGACTAGCGGAGCCCTACGAGCAGTACTTC.

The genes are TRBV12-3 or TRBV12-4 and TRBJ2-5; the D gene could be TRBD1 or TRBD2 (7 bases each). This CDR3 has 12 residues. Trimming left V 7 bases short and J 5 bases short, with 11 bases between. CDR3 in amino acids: CASTGGDETQYF. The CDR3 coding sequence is TGTGCCAGCACAGGGGGGGATGAGACCCAGTACTTC.

This chain's CDR3 is CSAAGVGQGFLGEQYF. The CDR3 nucleotides are TGCAGTGCGGCCGGGGTAGGACAGGGTTTTCTGGGTGAGCAGTACTTC. The V call is TRBV20-1, the J call TRBJ2-5, with 8 bases aligning to TRBD1. The germline V gene encodes CDR1 DFQATT and CDR2 SNEGSKA (reference sequence). This CDR3 spans 16 amino acids. The V gene end was trimmed by 6 bases and the J gene end by 11 bases; junction bases not matched to a gene: 23.

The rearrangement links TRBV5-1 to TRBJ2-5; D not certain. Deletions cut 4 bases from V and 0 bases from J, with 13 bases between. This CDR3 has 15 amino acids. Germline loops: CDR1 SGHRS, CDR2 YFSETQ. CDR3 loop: CASSPGNRNQETQYF. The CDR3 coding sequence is TGCGCCAGCAGCCCGGGCAATCGGAACCAAGAGACCCAGTACTTC.

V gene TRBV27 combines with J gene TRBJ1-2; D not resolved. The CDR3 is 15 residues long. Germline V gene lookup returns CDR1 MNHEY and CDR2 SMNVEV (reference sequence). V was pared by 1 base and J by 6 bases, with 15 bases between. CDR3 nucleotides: TGTGCCAGCAGTTTATTTACAGACGGGAGGGATGGCTACACCTTC. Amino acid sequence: CASSLFTDGRDGYTF.

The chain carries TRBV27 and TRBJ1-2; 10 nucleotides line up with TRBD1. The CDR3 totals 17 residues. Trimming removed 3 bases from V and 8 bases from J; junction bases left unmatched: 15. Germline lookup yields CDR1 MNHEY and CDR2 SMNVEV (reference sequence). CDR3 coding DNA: TGTGCCAGCAGTTTTACATCCGGGACAGGGGTTACCTGGGGCTACACCTTC. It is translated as CASSFTSGTGVTWGYTF.

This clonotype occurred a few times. CDR3 nucleotides: TGTGCCAGCAGCGTACCCCTGGGTAGGACAGATACGCAGTATTTT. Amino acids: CASSVPLGRTDTQYF. This chain joins TRBV9 and TRBJ2-3; no clear D. Germline assignment: CDR1 SGDLS and CDR2 YYNGEE. V gave up 1 base and J gave up 3 bases, with 12 bases separating them. The CDR3 spans 15 residues.

CDR3 residues: CASSIWGGRLLDYEQYF. DNA of the CDR3: TGTGCCAGCAGCATATGGGGGGGCAGACTACTAGACTACGAGCAGTACTTC. The rearrangement joins TRBV7-9 to TRBJ2-7, with a tentative D call TRBD2 (7 bases). The germline V and J ends were trimmed by 5 bases and 3 bases, with 23 bases remaining between them. The germline V gene encodes CDR1 SEHNR and CDR2 FQNEAQ (reference sequence). The CDR3 extends over 17 amino acids.

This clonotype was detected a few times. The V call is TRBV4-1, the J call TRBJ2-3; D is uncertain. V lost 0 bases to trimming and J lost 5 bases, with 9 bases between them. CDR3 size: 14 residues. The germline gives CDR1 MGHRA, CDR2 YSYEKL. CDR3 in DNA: TGCGCCAGCAGCCAAGATCCGATTGGAGATACGCAGTATTTT. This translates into CASSQDPIGDTQYF.

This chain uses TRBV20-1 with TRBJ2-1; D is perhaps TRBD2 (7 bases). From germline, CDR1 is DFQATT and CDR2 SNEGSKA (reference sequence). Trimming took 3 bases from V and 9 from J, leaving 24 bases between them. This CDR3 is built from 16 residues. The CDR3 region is CSASRSFGGLESEQFF. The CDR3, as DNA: TGCAGTGCTAGTCGCTCATTCGGGGGGCTAGAGTCTGAGCAGTTCTTC.

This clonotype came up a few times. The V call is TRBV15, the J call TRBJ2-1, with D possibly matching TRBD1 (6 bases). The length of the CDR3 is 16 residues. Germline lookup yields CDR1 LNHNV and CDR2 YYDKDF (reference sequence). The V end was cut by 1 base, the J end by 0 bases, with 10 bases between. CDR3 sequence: CATSRGKQGSYNEQFF. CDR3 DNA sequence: TGTGCCACCAGCAGAGGCAAACAGGGCTCCTACAATGAGCAGTTCTTC.

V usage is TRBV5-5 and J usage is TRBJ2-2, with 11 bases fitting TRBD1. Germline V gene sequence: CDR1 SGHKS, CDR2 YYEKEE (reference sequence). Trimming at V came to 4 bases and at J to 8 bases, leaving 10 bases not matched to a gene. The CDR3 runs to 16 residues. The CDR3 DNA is TGTGCCAGCAGCGTCCGGGACAGGGGGGACATTGGGGAGCTGTTTTTT. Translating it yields CASSVRDRGDIGELFF.

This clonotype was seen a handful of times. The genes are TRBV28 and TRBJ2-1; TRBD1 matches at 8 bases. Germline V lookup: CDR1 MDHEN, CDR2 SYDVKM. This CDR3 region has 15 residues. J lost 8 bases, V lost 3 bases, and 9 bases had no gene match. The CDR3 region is CASSFGTGGFDEQFF. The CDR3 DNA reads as TGTGCCAGCAGTTTTGGTACAGGGGGGTTCGATGAGCAGTTCTTC.

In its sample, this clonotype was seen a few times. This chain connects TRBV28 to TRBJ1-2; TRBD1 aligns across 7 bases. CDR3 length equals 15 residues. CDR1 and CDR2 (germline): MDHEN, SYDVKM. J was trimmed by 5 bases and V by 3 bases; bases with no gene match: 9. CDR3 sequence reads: CASSFVSGGRYGYTF. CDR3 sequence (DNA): TGTGCCAGCAGTTTTGTGTCAGGGGGACGGTATGGCTACACCTTC.